Listed below are T cell receptor beta chains from one sample, sequenced in a study of cytomegalovirus exposure and HLA in healthy donors. Using immunoSEQ multiplex PCR, the repertoire was profiled, and TCRdb retains in-frame clones only, with some absent. This sample has 150,000 or so clones, with about 77% found just once. Sequenced: PBMCs. These TCRs come from a man in his thirties or forties in good health and CMV-seronegative. Each CDR3 is given with its conserved first and last residue. Fields, in order: J gene, V gene, D gene, clone size, CDR3 DNA, CDR3 protein. D genes are given only for firm matches. The size of a clone is reported for some rows only, either as once, few or many, or as a class for expanded clones.

TRBJ2-3,TRBV7-9,.,.,TGTGTCGGAGGTTCTGGTTACACAGATACGCAGTATTTT,CVGGSGYTDTQYF
TRBJ2-7,TRBV6-7,.,.,TGTGCCAGCACCAAGACGGACACCTACGAGCAGTACTTC,CASTKTDTYEQYF
TRBJ2-7,TRBV10-2,TRBD1,.,TGCGCCAGCAGCTTGGGACAGGGGGCCCTACAAAGCTCCTACGAGCAGTACTTC,CASSLGQGALQSSYEQYF
TRBJ2-5,TRBV18,.,once,TGTGCCAGCTCACCACCGAACGTGGGCTGGGAGACCCAGTACTTC,CASSPPNVGWETQYF
TRBJ1-6,TRBV19,TRBD1,.,TGTGCCAGTAGTACCAACGGACAGGGACCTTCACCCCTCCACTTT,CASSTNGQGPSPLHF
TRBJ1-2,TRBV5-1,.,.,TGCGCCAGCAGCCCCCGGGAGGGGGGTAACTATGGCTACACCTTC,CASSPREGGNYGYTF
TRBJ1-6,TRBV4-1,TRBD1,few,TGCGCCAGCAGCATCCGGGACAGGGGTTCTAATTCACCCCTCCACTTT,CASSIRDRGSNSPLHF
TRBJ2-5,TRBV7-9,.,.,TGTGCCAGCAGCTCCAGGGTTAGCCAAGAGACCCAGTACTTC,CASSSRVSQETQYF
TRBJ2-2,TRBV30,.,.,TGTGCCTGGAGCCCACTTACTTCGAACACCGGGGAGCTGTTTTTT,CAWSPLTSNTGELFF
TRBJ2-7,TRBV5-1,TRBD1,.,TGCGCCAGCAGTTCCGGGACAGGATCCTACGAGCAGTACTTC,CASSSGTGSYEQYF
TRBJ2-7,TRBV27,.,few,TGTGCCAGCAGTTCCGGACAGACCTACGAGCAGTACTTC,CASSSGQTYEQYF
TRBJ1-2,TRBV7-2,.,.,TGTGCCAGCAGCTTAGTTGCGGGAGGGATAACGACTAACTATGGCTACACCTTC,CASSLVAGGITTNYGYTF
TRBJ1-5,TRBV7-3,TRBD1,.,TGTGCCAGCAGCCGGACAGGGAATGGTCAGCCCCAGCATTTT,CASSRTGNGQPQHF
TRBJ1-1,TRBV19,TRBD1,.,TGTGCCAGTAGTATAACAGGGGTCTATTCTGAAGCTTTCTTT,CASSITGVYSEAFF
TRBJ2-7,TRBV28,.,.,TGTGCCAGCAGTCCAACCCCCAGGGGAGGGAGCGAGCAGTACTTC,CASSPTPRGGSEQYF
TRBJ1-5,TRBV18,.,.,TGTGCCAGCTCACCAGATCAGCAGGCCGCAGAACATTTT,CASSPDQQAAEHF
TRBJ2-1,TRBV19,.,.,TGTGCCAGTAGTCGAGGGCCTACCCTACACAATGAGCAGTTCTTC,CASSRGPTLHNEQFF
TRBJ2-7,TRBV5-5,TRBD2,once,TGTGCCAGCAGCTTGCGGGAGGCTCCTTACGAGCAGTACTTC,CASSLREAPYEQYF
TRBJ1-4,TRBV7-8,TRBD1,.,TGTGCCAGCAGCCACCCGGGACAGGTTCTTCTAGGAGGGACAACTAATGAAAAACTGTTTTTT,CASSHPGQVLLGGTTNEKLFF
TRBJ2-5,TRBV5-4,TRBD2,.,TGTGCCAGCAGCTTGACAGCGGGGTTACAAGAGACCCAGTACTTC,CASSLTAGLQETQYF
TRBJ1-5,TRBV6-5,.,.,TGTGCCAGCAGTTACGACGGGAATCAGCCCCAGCATTTT,CASSYDGNQPQHF
TRBJ2-1,TRBV5-1,.,.,TGCGCCAGCAGCTTCCCTCGACAGGAGCCCGGCAATGAGCAGTTCTTC,CASSFPRQEPGNEQFF
TRBJ2-3,TRBV10-1,TRBD1,.,TGCGCCAGCAGTGAGTCGAGGGGGCTAGTTTTCACAGATACGCAGTATTTT,CASSESRGLVFTDTQYF
TRBJ2-1,TRBV13,TRBD1,.,TGTGCCAGCAGCCCGACAGGGGTCACAGGCGGCAATGAGCAGTTCTTC,CASSPTGVTGGNEQFF
TRBJ2-2,TRBV6-4,.,few,TGTGCCAGCAGTGATCTAGCAGGGGCCGGGGAGCTGTTTTTT,CASSDLAGAGELFF
TRBJ2-6,TRBV19,.,.,TGTGCCAGTAGTCTTGGACATTCTGGGGCCAACGTCCTGACTTTC,CASSLGHSGANVLTF
TRBJ2-3,TRBV4-1,TRBD2,.,TGCGCCAGCAGCCAATCGACTAGCGGGATCGGTACCGGCACAGATACGCAGTATTTT,CASSQSTSGIGTGTDTQYF
TRBJ2-7,TRBV7-7,.,.,TGTGCTAGCAGCTTCGGCAGGGGCTACGAGCAGTACTTC,CASSFGRGYEQYF
TRBJ1-1,TRBV5-1,.,.,TGCGCCAGCAGCTTGGAGGGGTCTCTCCAAAGCTCCACTGAAGCTTTCTTT,CASSLEGSLQSSTEAFF
TRBJ1-1,TRBV9,.,.,TGTGCCAGCAGCGTACAAGGACAGCCAAACACTGAAGCTTTCTTT,CASSVQGQPNTEAFF
TRBJ2-7,TRBV18,TRBD1,.,TGTGCCAGCTCCCTGGGACAGTACTACGAGCAGTACTTC,CASSLGQYYEQYF
TRBJ2-2,TRBV10-1,.,.,TGCGCCAGCAGTGAGCAGGTCACCGGGGAGCTGTTTTTT,CASSEQVTGELFF
TRBJ1-3,TRBV28,.,.,TGTGCCAGCAGTTCGGGACTTGGAAACACCATATATTTT,CASSSGLGNTIYF
TRBJ2-1,TRBV10-3,TRBD1,.,TGTGCCCACGCGCAGGGGGCTGTCGGGGAGCAGTTCTTC,CAHAQGAVGEQFF
TRBJ1-2,TRBV19,.,.,TGTGCCAGTAGTATTGGTCCGTCTGGGCCGGGCTACACCTTC,CASSIGPSGPGYTF
TRBJ2-1,TRBV4-3,TRBD2,.,TGCGCCAGCAGCCAAGAAACTAGCGGGAGCAATGAGCAGTTCTTC,CASSQETSGSNEQFF
TRBJ1-1,TRBV5-1,.,.,TGCGCCAGCAGCTTGGTGGCCAAACCTAACACTGAAGCTTTCTTT,CASSLVAKPNTEAFF